This TCR beta chain was sequenced in a study of T cells in Graves' hyperthyroidism and ophthalmopathy. General observations from the study: Model-based prediction identified ophthalmopathy a median approximately 6.2 months prior to its onset.

Across 18 months, stable Graves' hyperthyroidism was marked by no progression to ophthalmopathy. Exclusion followed for patients with uncontrolled infection, other autoimmune disease, pregnancy or lactation. Diagnosis relied on clinical symptoms, serum thyroxine and TRAb, thyroid ultrasound and orbital computed tomography. Comment on this clonotype: What it binds is unknown.

RNA transcripts gave rise to amplified TCR beta CDR3 regions. The TCR CDR3 was amplified in a first-round RT-PCR using the HTBI primer set. TCRdb fed the multiplex PCR reads into MiXCR, producing one record per CDR3 protein. Of about 580,000 distinct CDR3 sequences in the sample, around 45% are singletons; the top ten hold approximately 8.4%. Germline assignment: CDR1 ENHRY and CDR2 SYGVKD. The ends were cut back, 7 bases at V and 6 bases at J, with 9 bases in the middle. The CDR3 contains 12 residues. This chain connects TRBV10-3 to TRBJ2-2; D unresolved. The TCR comes from a woman aged 18-29 years with Graves' hyperthyroidism. The sample taken for sequencing was peripheral blood or thyroid tissue (not recorded which). Here the CDR3 reads CAIKGSAGELFF. The CDR3, as DNA: TGTGCCATCAAAGGGTCCGCCGGGGAGCTGTTTTTT.